This entry lists 9 T cell receptor beta chains sequenced from one sample in a study of blood T cell repertoires in COVID-19. Profiled with immunoSEQ multiplex PCR; TCRdb holds only in-frame clones, not every one. The profile shows 200,000 to 250,000 clones, around 83% of them singletons. Source material: peripheral blood. The receptors originated from a woman in her fifties or sixties with acute or convalescent COVID-19.

The chain has TRBV27 and TRBJ2-1, with D possibly being TRBD1 (5 bases). CDR1 MNHEY and CDR2 SMNVEV come from the germline V gene (reference sequence). Trimming cost V 2 bases and J 12 bases, with 17 bases left between them. CDR3 length: 14 residues. The CDR3: CASSLGASLGSQFF. DNA for the CDR3: TGTGCCAGCAGTTTAGGGGCTAGTCTTGGGTCGCAGTTCTTC.

This clone was counted once. This sequence joins TRBV7-2 and TRBJ1-6; D unclear. This CDR3 has 17 amino acids. Germline CDR1 is SGHTA and CDR2 is FQGNSA. Trimming removed 4 bases at V and 2 bases at J, with 15 bases between. CDR3 region: CASSSGEGFAYNSPLHF. Written as DNA, the CDR3 is TGTGCCAGCAGCTCCGGCGAGGGTTTCGCCTATAATTCACCCCTCCACTTT.

This clone was picked up a small number of times. V gene TRBV28 combines with J gene TRBJ1-3; D remains unclear. The CDR3 covers 15 residues. V dropped 5 bases and J dropped 0 bases, with 11 bases sitting between them. CDR1 MDHEN and CDR2 SYDVKM come from the germline V gene. CDR3 bases: TGTGCCAGCAGTCTTACCAGTTCCTCTGGAAACACCATATATTTT. It yields the protein CASSLTSSSGNTIYF.

J is TRBJ2-7 and V is TRBV24-1; 8 positions match TRBD1. The CDR3 loop spans 16 amino acids. Germline CDR1 KGHDR, CDR2 SFDVKD. J was trimmed by 6 bases and V by 0 bases; bases with no gene match: 9. CDR3 DNA: TGTGCCACCAGTGATTTGCCTGGGACAGGACCGGGCGAGCAGTACTTC. It is translated as CATSDLPGTGPGEQYF.

This clone appeared once. The chain uses TRBV28 and TRBJ1-1; TRBD1 agrees at 7 bases. CDR1 and CDR2 (germline): MDHEN, SYDVKM. With V trimmed by 2 bases and J by 5 bases, 14 bases remained unmatched. The CDR3 sequence is 17 residues long. The CDR3 DNA reads as TGTGCCAGCAGTTTAATAGGCCTGACAGGGATTGGGACTGAAGCTTTCTTT. Translation: CASSLIGLTGIGTEAFF.

This chain connects TRBV3-1 (or the pseudogene TRBV3-2) to TRBJ1-4; the match to TRBD1 covers 10 bases. Per germline, CDR1 LGHDT and CDR2 YNNKEL (reference sequence). The CDR3 has 14 residues. The J segment lost 7 bases and the V segment lost 4 bases, leaving 3 bases of the junction unmatched. The DNA of the CDR3 is TGTGCCAGCAGCCGGGACAGGGGTGCTGAAAAACTGTTTTTT. It yields the protein CASSRDRGAEKLFF.

This clone was counted between two and nine times. The gene calls are TRBV28 and TRBJ1-1, with no clear D. V dropped 2 bases and J dropped 0 bases, with 7 bases sitting between them. The germline V gene encodes CDR1 MDHEN and CDR2 SYDVKM. The CDR3 is made up of 14 amino acids. In DNA, the CDR3 is TGTGCCAGCAGTTTAACGACATTGAACACTGAAGCTTTCTTT. Translated, it gives CASSLTTLNTEAFF.

This clone was picked up one time. The chain links TRBV11-2 to TRBJ2-4; 7 positions agree with TRBD2. Germline lookup yields CDR1 SGHAT and CDR2 FQNNGV. This CDR3 has 16 amino acids. V shed 5 bases, J shed 7 bases, and the junction held 14 bases outside the gene matches. The CDR3 sequence: CASSVSGTNFRNIQYF. In DNA, the CDR3 is TGTGCCAGCAGCGTATCCGGGACTAACTTTCGGAACATTCAGTACTTC.

Only a few counts were recorded for this clone. V and J are TRBV10-2 and TRBJ2-5; 10 bases match TRBD1. Germline CDR1 and CDR2: WSHSY and SAAADI. V lost 6 bases, J lost 2 bases, and 9 bases stayed unmatched. CDR3 size: 16 residues. This chain's CDR3 is CASSSPGQGTQETQYF. In DNA, the CDR3 is TGCGCCAGCAGCTCGCCGGGACAGGGGACACAAGAGACCCAGTACTTC.